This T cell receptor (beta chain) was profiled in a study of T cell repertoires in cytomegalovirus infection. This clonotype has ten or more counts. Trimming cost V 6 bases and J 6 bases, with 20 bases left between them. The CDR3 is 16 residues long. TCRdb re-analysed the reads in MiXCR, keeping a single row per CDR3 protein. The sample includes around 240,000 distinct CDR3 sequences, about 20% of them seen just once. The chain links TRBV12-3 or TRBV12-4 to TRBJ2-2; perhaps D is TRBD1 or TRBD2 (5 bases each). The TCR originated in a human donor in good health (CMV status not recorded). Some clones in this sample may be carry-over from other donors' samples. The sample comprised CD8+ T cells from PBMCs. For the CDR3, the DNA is TGTGCCAGCAGCACTATTTCGGGGCCGTTGCCCGGGGAGCTGTTTTTT. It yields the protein CASSTISGPLPGELFF.